The rows below give T cell receptor beta chains drawn from one sample of a study of blood T cell repertoires in COVID-19. Only in-frame clones appear in the TCRdb table, and some are missing; sequencing was by immunoSEQ multiplex PCR. The sample includes 90,000 to 150,000 clones, about three quarters seen only once; the top ten take approximately 0.86%. The sequencing sample was made of peripheral blood. These receptors were obtained from a human donor with acute or convalescent COVID-19. The donor label of this sample is uncertain. Each CDR3 is given with its conserved first and last residue. The order of the fields is J gene, D gene, V gene, clone size, CDR3 DNA, CDR3 protein. The D gene is left open where the match is weak. Part of the rows lack a size; the others show once, few, many or a class for expanded clones.

J: TRBJ2-1; D: TRBD2; V: TRBV5-1; size: NA; DNA: TGCGCCAGCAGCATGGGAGGGAGCGGGGGGCCCAATGAGCAGTTCTTC; CDR3: CASSMGGSGGPNEQFF
J: TRBJ2-5; D: NA; V: TRBV30; size: NA; DNA: TGTGCCCGGAGTGCGTCCGGGACCCAGTACTTC; CDR3: CARSASGTQYF
J: TRBJ1-5; D: TRBD1; V: TRBV5-1; size: NA; DNA: TGCGCCAGCAGCTTGGCCCCGCAGGGGGCATGGAGCAATCAGCCCCAGCATTTT; CDR3: CASSLAPQGAWSNQPQHF
J: TRBJ2-5; D: NA; V: TRBV3-1/TRBV3-2; size: NA; DNA: TGTGCCAGCAGCTCCGAATGGAGGGATGAGACCCAGTACTTC; CDR3: CASSSEWRDETQYF
J: TRBJ1-1; D: NA; V: TRBV30; size: few; DNA: TGTGCCTGGAGTGTACCCTCCATGCAGTGGAACACTGAAGCTTTCTTT; CDR3: CAWSVPSMQWNTEAFF
J: TRBJ1-1; D: NA; V: TRBV5-1; size: once; DNA: TGCGCCAGCAGCTCTAAGACAGGGAACACTGAAGCTTTCTTT; CDR3: CASSSKTGNTEAFF
J: TRBJ2-1; D: TRBD2; V: TRBV7-2; size: NA; DNA: TGTGCCAGCAGCACACTAGCGGGGGGTTACAATGAGCAGTTCTTC; CDR3: CASSTLAGGYNEQFF
J: TRBJ1-3; D: NA; V: TRBV29-1; size: NA; DNA: TGCAGCGTACAAAGGGGGTCCGGAAACACCATATATTTT; CDR3: CSVQRGSGNTIYF
J: TRBJ1-4; D: TRBD1; V: TRBV25-1; size: NA; DNA: TGTGCCAGCAGTGAATTAGAGGGATATACAGGGGGCCATGAAAAACTGTTTTTT; CDR3: CASSELEGYTGGHEKLFF
J: TRBJ1-3; D: NA; V: TRBV7-8; size: NA; DNA: TGTGCCAGCAGCCCCATCGGGGGTACAGGAAACACCATATATTTT; CDR3: CASSPIGGTGNTIYF
J: TRBJ2-5; D: TRBD2; V: TRBV2; size: NA; DNA: TGTGCCAGCAGTGAGGGTAGCGGGGGCCAAAGGGCCCAGTACTTC; CDR3: CASSEGSGGQRAQYF
J: TRBJ2-5; D: NA; V: TRBV24-1; size: NA; DNA: TGTGCCACCAGTGGTGGGGCCTTCCTGGGGGCGAAACAAGAGACCCAGTACTTC; CDR3: CATSGGAFLGAKQETQYF
J: TRBJ1-4; D: NA; V: TRBV29-1; size: many; DNA: TGCAGCGTCGGGGACTCTGGTAATGAAAAACTGTTTTTT; CDR3: CSVGDSGNEKLFF
J: TRBJ1-2; D: TRBD1; V: TRBV3-1/TRBV3-2; size: NA; DNA: TGTGCCAGCAGCCCACGACAGGGCTATGGCTACACCTTC; CDR3: CASSPRQGYGYTF
J: TRBJ1-5; D: TRBD1; V: TRBV4-2; size: NA; DNA: TGTGCCAGCAGCCAAGAGGACAGGGCCCCTCAGCCCCAGCATTTT; CDR3: CASSQEDRAPQPQHF
J: TRBJ2-5; D: TRBD2; V: TRBV5-1; size: NA; DNA: TGCGCCAGCAGCTCCGGCGGGGGGGCGCGGGAGACCCAGTACTTC; CDR3: CASSSGGGARETQYF
J: TRBJ2-5; D: TRBD2; V: TRBV4-2; size: few; DNA: TGTGCCAGCAGCCAAGTAGCGGGGGGGGCAGAGACCCAGTACTTC; CDR3: CASSQVAGGAETQYF
J: TRBJ2-3; D: TRBD2; V: TRBV5-1; size: NA; DNA: TGCGCCAGCAGCACGACCGGGACTAGCGGGGATCTAATCGGCACAGATACGCAGTATTTT; CDR3: CASSTTGTSGDLIGTDTQYF
J: TRBJ1-5; D: TRBD1; V: TRBV2; size: NA; DNA: TGTGCCAGCAGTGCTACAGGGGGTTATAGCAATCAACCCCAGCATTTT; CDR3: CASSATGGYSNQPQHF
J: TRBJ2-7; D: NA; V: TRBV28; size: NA; DNA: TGTGCCAGCAGTAACACAAACAAGTTGGAGCAGTACTTC; CDR3: CASSNTNKLEQYF
J: TRBJ1-6; D: TRBD1; V: TRBV24-1; size: NA; DNA: TGTGCCACCAGTGTCCGGGACAGGGACTATAATTCACCCCTCCACTTT; CDR3: CATSVRDRDYNSPLHF
J: TRBJ1-1; D: TRBD1; V: TRBV19; size: NA; DNA: TGTGCCAGTAGACGGGACAGGACTTTGAACACTGAAGCTTTCTTT; CDR3: CASRRDRTLNTEAFF
J: TRBJ1-2; D: TRBD1; V: TRBV6-5; size: NA; DNA: TGTGCCAGCAGTTACCGGGACAGAGGCTATGGCTACACCTTC; CDR3: CASSYRDRGYGYTF
J: TRBJ2-1; D: TRBD2; V: TRBV7-6; size: NA; DNA: TGTGCCAGCAGCCGGGGACTAGCGGGGGACCTCTCCTACAATGAGCAGTTCTTC; CDR3: CASSRGLAGDLSYNEQFF
J: TRBJ2-3; D: TRBD1; V: TRBV6-5; size: NA; DNA: TGTGCCAGCAGGGACAGGGGCGGCACAGATACGCAGTATTTT; CDR3: CASRDRGGTDTQYF
J: TRBJ2-1; D: NA; V: TRBV10-3; size: once; DNA: TGTGCCATCAAGGCGGCGACCGAGTACAATGAGCAGTTCTTC; CDR3: CAIKAATEYNEQFF
J: TRBJ2-5; D: TRBD1; V: TRBV24-1; size: few; DNA: TGTGCCACCAGTGACCCTGGGACAGGGGATGGGGAGACCCAGTACTTC; CDR3: CATSDPGTGDGETQYF
J: TRBJ2-7; D: NA; V: TRBV27; size: NA; DNA: TGTGCCAGCAGTTCCAGGGGCCGGGAGCAGTACTTC; CDR3: CASSSRGREQYF
J: TRBJ2-6; D: NA; V: TRBV27; size: NA; DNA: TGTGCCAGCGCGCCCCCGGGGTTTAGCTCTGGGGCCAACGTCCTGACTTTC; CDR3: CASAPPGFSSGANVLTF
J: TRBJ2-2; D: TRBD1; V: TRBV30; size: NA; DNA: TGTGCCCGCTGGACAGGGGGCCGGGAGCTGTTTTTT; CDR3: CARWTGGRELFF
J: TRBJ1-2; D: NA; V: TRBV5-1; size: NA; DNA: TGCGCCAGCAGCTTTGGGGGGGGCTATGGCTACACCTTC; CDR3: CASSFGGGYGYTF
J: TRBJ1-5; D: NA; V: TRBV6-1; size: NA; DNA: TGTGCCAGCAGTGTAACAGGGTATGGGTTCGCTCAGCCCCAGCATTTT; CDR3: CASSVTGYGFAQPQHF
J: TRBJ1-3; D: NA; V: TRBV27; size: NA; DNA: TGTGCCAGCAGCGGGGGGACTAACACCATATATTTT; CDR3: CASSGGTNTIYF
J: TRBJ1-5; D: TRBD1; V: TRBV7-2; size: once; DNA: TGTGCCAGCAGCTTGCGGACAGGGTTTGAGCCCCAGCATTTT; CDR3: CASSLRTGFEPQHF
J: TRBJ1-2; D: TRBD1; V: TRBV6-5; size: few; DNA: TGTGCCAGCAGTTACGGACAGGGGAGCTATGGCTACACCTTC; CDR3: CASSYGQGSYGYTF
J: TRBJ1-6; D: NA; V: TRBV5-1; size: many; DNA: TGCGCCAGCAGCCGACAGACAGCGTTCTCCTATAATTCACCCCTCCACTTT; CDR3: CASSRQTAFSYNSPLHF
J: TRBJ2-2; D: NA; V: TRBV14; size: NA; DNA: TGTGCCAGCAGCCAAGCACAGCTTACTAGCACCGGGGAGCTGTTTTTT; CDR3: CASSQAQLTSTGELFF
J: TRBJ2-7; D: NA; V: TRBV18; size: NA; DNA: TGTGCCAGCTCACTATCTGGGACACCCATACCCGACGAGCAGTACTTC; CDR3: CASSLSGTPIPDEQYF
J: TRBJ1-1; D: NA; V: TRBV5-1; size: few; DNA: TGCGCCAGCAGCTTGTCGGGCACAGGGACCACTGAAGCTTTCTTT; CDR3: CASSLSGTGTTEAFF
J: TRBJ1-2; D: NA; V: TRBV7-9; size: once; DNA: TGTGCCAGCAGCTTAATCTTCCCGACAACTAACTATGGCTACACCTTC; CDR3: CASSLIFPTTNYGYTF
J: TRBJ2-1; D: TRBD1; V: TRBV7-8; size: NA; DNA: TGTGCCAGCAGCTTAGCTCACGGAGGACAGGGTTCCTACAATGAGCAGTTCTTC; CDR3: CASSLAHGGQGSYNEQFF
J: TRBJ2-7; D: NA; V: TRBV19; size: NA; DNA: TGTGCCAGCAAGCGGCACCCCGAGAGTCGTGAGCAGTACTTC; CDR3: CASKRHPESREQYF
J: TRBJ2-7; D: TRBD1; V: TRBV7-3; size: NA; DNA: TGTGCCAGCATCGTCGTGTATCCGGAGGGGGGACAGGGTCCCTACGAGCAGTACTTC; CDR3: CASIVVYPEGGQGPYEQYF
J: TRBJ1-1; D: TRBD1; V: TRBV7-7; size: NA; DNA: TGTGCTAGCAGCCCGACAGGGATGAACACTGAAGCTTTCTTT; CDR3: CASSPTGMNTEAFF
J: TRBJ1-2; D: NA; V: TRBV5-4; size: NA; DNA: TGTGCCAGCAGCTTGGCCGATACCCCCTTTAGCGGCTACACCTTC; CDR3: CASSLADTPFSGYTF
J: TRBJ2-5; D: TRBD1; V: TRBV24-1; size: NA; DNA: TGTGCCACCAGTGATTCGTCAAGACAGGGCCCTAACCAAGAGACCCAGTACTTC; CDR3: CATSDSSRQGPNQETQYF
J: TRBJ2-3; D: TRBD2; V: TRBV28; size: NA; DNA: TGTGCCAGCAGTTTGGGCTTAGCGGGGGGGAGAACCGATCTTAAGGGAGGCACAGATACGCAGTATTTT; CDR3: CASSLGLAGGRTDLKGGTDTQYF
J: TRBJ1-1; D: NA; V: TRBV2; size: NA; DNA: TGTGCCAGCAGCCTACGAGGGGGCACTGAAGCTTTCTTT; CDR3: CASSLRGGTEAFF
J: TRBJ2-2; D: TRBD1; V: TRBV6-5; size: NA; DNA: TGTGCCAGCAGACTCCAGCAGGGGGTAGGGGAGCTGTTTTTT; CDR3: CASRLQQGVGELFF
J: TRBJ2-7; D: TRBD2; V: TRBV18; size: NA; DNA: TGTGCCAGCTCATCCAGGGACTACCCTTACGAGCAGTACTTC; CDR3: CASSSRDYPYEQYF
J: TRBJ2-3; D: NA; V: TRBV5-1; size: NA; DNA: TGCGCCAGCACGCCAGGGGATAAAGATACGCAGTATTTT; CDR3: CASTPGDKDTQYF
J: TRBJ2-7; D: TRBD1; V: TRBV5-1; size: NA; DNA: TGCGCCAGCAGCTTTGGGACAGGGGTGTACGAGCAGTACTTC; CDR3: CASSFGTGVYEQYF
J: TRBJ1-1; D: TRBD1; V: TRBV5-6; size: many; DNA: TGTGCCAGCAGCTTGGGGACAGGCTTCCAAGGTACTGAAGCTTTCTTT; CDR3: CASSLGTGFQGTEAFF
J: TRBJ2-2; D: NA; V: TRBV2; size: once; DNA: TGTGCCAGCAGTGACACGACAGGAATACCCACCGGGGAGCTGTTTTTT; CDR3: CASSDTTGIPTGELFF
J: TRBJ2-3; D: NA; V: TRBV4-1; size: NA; DNA: TGCGCCAGCAGCCAAGTTGGCAGGGGGGTGGGGCGTACGCAGTATTTT; CDR3: CASSQVGRGVGRTQYF